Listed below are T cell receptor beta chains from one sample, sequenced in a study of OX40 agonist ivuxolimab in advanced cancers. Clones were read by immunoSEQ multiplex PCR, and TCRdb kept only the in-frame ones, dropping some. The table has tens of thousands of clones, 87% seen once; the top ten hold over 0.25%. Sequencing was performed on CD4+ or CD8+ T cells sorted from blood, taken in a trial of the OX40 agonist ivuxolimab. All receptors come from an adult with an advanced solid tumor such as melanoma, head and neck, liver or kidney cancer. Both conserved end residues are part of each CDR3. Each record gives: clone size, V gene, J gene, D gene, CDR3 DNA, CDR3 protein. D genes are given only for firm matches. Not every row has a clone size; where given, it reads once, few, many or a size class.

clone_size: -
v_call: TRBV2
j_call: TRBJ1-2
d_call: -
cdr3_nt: TGTGCCAGCAGTGATTCGGGGAACTATGGCTACACCTTC
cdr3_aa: CASSDSGNYGYTF

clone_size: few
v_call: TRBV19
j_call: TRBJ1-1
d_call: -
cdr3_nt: TGTGCCAGTAGTATGGACCTCAGGGTCATCACTGAAGCTTTCTTT
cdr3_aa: CASSMDLRVITEAFF

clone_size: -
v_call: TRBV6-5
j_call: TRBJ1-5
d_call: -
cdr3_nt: TGTGCCAGCAGTTACACCTCACGGGGTCAGCCCCAGCATTTT
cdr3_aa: CASSYTSRGQPQHF

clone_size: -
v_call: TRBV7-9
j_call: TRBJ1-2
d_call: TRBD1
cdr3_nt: TGTGCCAGCAGCGCCGAGACAGGGAAGTATGGCTACACCTTC
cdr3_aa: CASSAETGKYGYTF

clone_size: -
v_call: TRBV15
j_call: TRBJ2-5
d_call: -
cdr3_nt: TGTGCCACCAGCAGAGAACGAGAGACCCAGTACTTC
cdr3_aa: CATSRERETQYF

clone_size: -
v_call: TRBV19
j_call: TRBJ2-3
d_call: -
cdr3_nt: TGTGCCAGTAAACTCTCCGGTTCCGGGGTTTCAGATACGCAGTATTTT
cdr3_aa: CASKLSGSGVSDTQYF

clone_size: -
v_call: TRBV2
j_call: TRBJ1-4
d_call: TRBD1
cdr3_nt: TGTGCCAGCAGCACCCCCCGGGACAGGGTAAATGAAAAACTGTTTTTT
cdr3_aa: CASSTPRDRVNEKLFF

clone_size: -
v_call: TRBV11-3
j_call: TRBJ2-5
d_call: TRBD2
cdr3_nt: TGTGCCAGCAGCTTGAACGGGAGGGCCGGGGAGACCCAGTACTTC
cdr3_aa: CASSLNGRAGETQYF

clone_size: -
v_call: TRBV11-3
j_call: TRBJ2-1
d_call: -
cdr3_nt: TGTGCCAGCAGCTTATCAGAATCCTACAATGAGCAGTTCTTC
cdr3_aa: CASSLSESYNEQFF

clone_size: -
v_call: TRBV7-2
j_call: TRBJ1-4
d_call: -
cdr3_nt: TGTGCCAGCAGCCAGGGGCTACGGCTGTTTTTT
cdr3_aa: CASSQGLRLFF

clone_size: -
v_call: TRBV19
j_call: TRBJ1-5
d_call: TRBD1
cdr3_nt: TGTGCCAGTAATTGGGGGGACAGAAGGACTCCCCAGCATTTT
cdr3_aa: CASNWGDRRTPQHF

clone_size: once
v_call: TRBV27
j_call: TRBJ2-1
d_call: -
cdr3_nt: TGTGCCAGCAGTTGGGTGAGAGGTAACAATGAGCAGTTCTTC
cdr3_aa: CASSWVRGNNEQFF

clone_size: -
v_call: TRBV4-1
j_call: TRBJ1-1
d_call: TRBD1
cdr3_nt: TGCGCCAGCAGCCAAGGGGGACAGGGCGAACCAATGAACACTGAAGCTTTCTTT
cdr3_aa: CASSQGGQGEPMNTEAFF

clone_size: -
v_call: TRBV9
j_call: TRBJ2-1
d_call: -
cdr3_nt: TGTGCCAGCAGCGTAGAGGGTGGCCCCTATGAGCAGTTCTTC
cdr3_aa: CASSVEGGPYEQFF

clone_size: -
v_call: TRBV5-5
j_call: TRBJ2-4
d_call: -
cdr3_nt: TGTGCCAGCAGCCCTGGTCGAGGAGCCAAAAACATTCAGTACTTC
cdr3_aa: CASSPGRGAKNIQYF

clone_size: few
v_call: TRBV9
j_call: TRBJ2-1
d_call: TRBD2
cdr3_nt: TGTGCCAGCACCCTCGCGGGAGGGGGTACAAATGAGCAGTTCTTC
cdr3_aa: CASTLAGGGTNEQFF

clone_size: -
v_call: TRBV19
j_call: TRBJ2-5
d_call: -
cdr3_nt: TGTGCCAGTAAGAGGCTCCATGGGTATGAAAGGGAGACCCAGTACTTC
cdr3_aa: CASKRLHGYERETQYF

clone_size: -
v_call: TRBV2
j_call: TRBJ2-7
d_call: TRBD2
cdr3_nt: TGTGCCAGCAGTGTTGTCATCCAGGGAGGGGAGCAGTACTTC
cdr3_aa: CASSVVIQGGEQYF

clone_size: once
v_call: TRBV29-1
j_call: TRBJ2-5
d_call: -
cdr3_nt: TGCAGCGTCCCCCCCGACTGGGGTGGAGAGACCCAGTACTTC
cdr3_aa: CSVPPDWGGETQYF

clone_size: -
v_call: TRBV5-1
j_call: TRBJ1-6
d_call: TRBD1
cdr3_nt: TGCGCCAGCAGCTTGGAAACAGGGGTCCTGACCACCCCAGCTTCACCCCTCCACTTT
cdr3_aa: CASSLETGVLTTPASPLHF

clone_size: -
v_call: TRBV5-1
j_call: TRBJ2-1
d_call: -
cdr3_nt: TGCGCCAGCAGCTTATTCGGGAGCACCGACTACAATGAGCAGTTCTTC
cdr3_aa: CASSLFGSTDYNEQFF

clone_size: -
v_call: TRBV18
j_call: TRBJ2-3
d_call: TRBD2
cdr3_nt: TGTGCCAGCTCACCACCGAGCGGGAGATCCACGGATACGCAGTATTTT
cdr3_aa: CASSPPSGRSTDTQYF

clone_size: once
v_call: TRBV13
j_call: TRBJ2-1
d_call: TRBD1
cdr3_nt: TGTGCCAGCAGCTCCACCATAGGACAGGGTATCAATGAGCAGTTCTTC
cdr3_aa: CASSSTIGQGINEQFF